A selection of T cell receptor beta chains follows, all from one sample in a study of tumour-infiltrating T cells in Burkitt lymphoma. Some clones are missing from TCRdb's copy, which holds only in-frame ones; the method was immunoSEQ multiplex PCR. The sample has some 5,000 clones; under 30% are singletons. Sequenced material: tumor tissue. All receptors derive from a human donor with diffuse large B-cell lymphoma. Both conserved end residues are part of each CDR3. The order of the fields is V gene, J gene, CDR3 protein.

TRBV4-1	TRBJ2-7	CASGDRGLFEQYF
TRBV5-1	TRBJ2-1	CASSPRDRDHNEQFF
TRBV7-2	TRBJ2-7	CASSKPGQGDSYEQYF
TRBV25-1	TRBJ1-1	CASSRTGGIFVNTEACF
TRBV27	TRBJ2-5	CASSLSGGVGAGAHQETQYF
TRBV7-2	TRBJ1-1	CASSYGSGTEAFF
TRBV14	TRBJ2-1	CASSPIGTSGKGEQFF
TRBV7-2	TRBJ2-3	CASSSGLAVPLWTQYF
TRBV6-5	TRBJ2-7	CASRGQVGEQYF
TRBV19	TRBJ2-5	CASSMIEETQYF
TRBV6-5	TRBJ2-4	CASSPGKNIQYF
TRBV7-9	TRBJ2-7	CASSLASTASYEQYF
TRBV30	TRBJ1-5	CAWNRGSNQPQHF
TRBV7-2	TRBJ1-2	CASSLAGRGSGYTF
TRBV10-1	TRBJ2-7	CASSESEERDSEQYF
TRBV7-9	TRBJ2-7	CASSLAGGYEQYF